This TCR beta chain comes out of a study of read filtering for tumor transcriptome and immune sequencing. Study-level information: Mean patient age was roughly 66 years, range roughly 40 to 85; roughly 18 male, about 15 female.

General study points: The sorted CD138-negative fraction was a mixed bone marrow immune population, not purified T cells. Dropping single-read clonotypes raised IR-seq and RNA-seq shared-clonotype correlation.

The sample holds many counts of this clonotype. Its matching antigen is unknown. Molecular barcoded adaptors covering alpha/delta and beta/gamma chains were used on approximately 400 ng RNA. TCRdb used MiXCR to reprocess the reads, holding one entry per CDR3 protein. The repertoire includes tens of thousands of distinct CDR3 sequences, 20% to 25% of them detected once, and about 18% sits in the top ten. The sample taken for sequencing was a population of CD138-negative cells sorted from bone marrow. The sequence was collected from a donor older than 35 with multiple myeloma.

This CDR3 reads CASSLPNSPLHF. The CDR3 region has the DNA TGTGCCAGCAGCTTACCTAATTCACCCCTCCACTTT. The chain has TRBV7-9 and TRBJ1-6; D uncertain. The CDR3 extends over 12 amino acids. The V end was cut by 2 bases, the J end by 6 bases, with 2 bases between. The germline V gene encodes CDR1 SEHNR and CDR2 FQNEAQ (reference sequence).